The 17 T cell receptor beta chains listed next were all sequenced from one sample in a study of blood T cell repertoires in COVID-19. Assay used: immunoSEQ multiplex PCR; TCRdb lists only in-frame clones, some missing. The data show some 200,000 clones, 80% to 85% seen once. The material sequenced was peripheral blood. The receptors originated from a woman aged 55-70 years with acute or convalescent COVID-19.

This clone was detected once. The rearrangement joins TRBV3-1 (or the pseudogene TRBV3-2) to TRBJ2-7; 9 bases match TRBD1. V lost 3 bases to trimming and J lost 3 bases; unmatched junction nucleotides: 6. Germline V gives CDR1 LGHDT, CDR2 YNNKEL (reference sequence). The CDR3 sequence is 15 residues long. DNA of the CDR3: TGTGCCAGCAGCCATACCGGGACAGGGCGCTACGAGCAGTACTTC. This codes for CASSHTGTGRYEQYF.

The chain uses TRBV30 and TRBJ1-2; D is perhaps TRBD1 (5 bases). V was cut by 5 bases and J by 2 bases, with 9 bases left in between. This CDR3 spans 12 amino acids. Germline loops: CDR1 GTSNPN, CDR2 SVGIG (reference sequence). The CDR3 bases are TGTGCCTGGGAACAGGAAAACTATGGCTACACCTTC. This sequence encodes CAWEQENYGYTF. The full variable domain, its missing parts supplied by reference TRBV30 and TRBJ1-2, is SQTIHQWPATLVQPVGSPLSLECTVEGTSNPNLYWYRQAAGRGLQLLFYSVGIGQISSEVPQNLSASRPQDRQFILSSKKLLLSDSGFYLCAWEQENYGYTFGSGTRLTVV.

In regard to this clone: The sample has other DNA sequences that encode this CDR3 too. The J gene is TRBJ1-5, the V gene TRBV30; the match to TRBD1 covers 8 bases. Germline loops: CDR1 GTSNPN, CDR2 SVGIG (reference sequence). The CDR3 consists of 13 residues. The J segment lost 4 bases and the V segment lost 1 base, leaving 0 bases of the junction unmatched. The CDR3, as DNA: TGTGCCTGGAGTGGACAGGGGAATCAGCCCCAGCATTTT. It translates to CAWSGQGNQPQHF.

The gene calls are TRBV24-1 and TRBJ1-2; the D gene is possibly TRBD1 (5 bases). Germline CDR1 KGHDR, CDR2 SFDVKD. This CDR3 spans 14 amino acids. V gave up 4 bases and J gave up 4 bases, with 12 bases separating them. CDR3 sequence: CATSDRGQPYGYTF. The CDR3 nucleotides are TGTGCCACCAGTGACCGTGGACAACCCTATGGCTACACCTTC.

The chain has TRBV5-4 and TRBJ1-2, with D possibly matching TRBD1 (6 bases). There are 16 residues in the CDR3. The germline V gene has CDR1 SGHNT and CDR2 YYREEE (reference sequence). Trimming took 0 bases from V and 5 from J, leaving 17 bases between them. The CDR3 nucleotides are TGTGCCAGCAGCTTGGCCGGGACACTGGGGGGGTATGGCTACACCTTC. This encodes CASSLAGTLGGYGYTF.

The rearrangement joins TRBV5-6 to TRBJ1-2; 9 nucleotides match TRBD1. The V gene's germline CDR1 is SGHDT and CDR2 YYEEEE. CDR3 length: 13 residues. Germline trimming cut 2 bases from V and 6 bases from J; bases unmatched to any gene: 2. This CDR3 is CASSLRTGDGYTF. CDR3 DNA sequence: TGTGCCAGCAGCTTACGGACAGGGGATGGCTACACCTTC.

This sequence joins TRBV18 and TRBJ2-3; the D is unclear. The CDR3 runs to 13 residues. Deletions cut 2 bases from V and 4 bases from J, with 7 bases between. Germline CDR1 reads KGHSH; CDR2 reads LQKENI. The CDR3 region is CASSPSGPDTQYF. Here the CDR3 DNA reads TGTGCCAGCTCACCATCAGGCCCAGATACGCAGTATTTT. The full variable domain, completed using reference TRBV18 and TRBJ2-3, is NAGVMQNPRHLVRRRGQEARLRCSPMKGHSHVYWYRQLPEEGLKFMVYLQKENIIDESGMPKERFSAEFPKEGPSILRIQQVVRGDSAAYFCASSPSGPDTQYFGPGTRLTVL.

V usage is TRBV7-2 and J usage is TRBJ2-7, with no clear D. V was pared by 1 base and J by 6 bases, with 10 bases between. CDR1 and CDR2 from the germline V gene are SGHTA and FQGNSA. This CDR3 region has 13 residues. CDR3 bases: TGTGCCAGCAGCTTAGGGTTTCGAGGCGAGCAGTACTTC. Residues: CASSLGFRGEQYF.

This clone has a handful of counts. This rearrangement joins TRBV3-1 (or the pseudogene TRBV3-2) to TRBJ1-6, with unresolved D. V was pared by 5 bases and J by 7 bases, with 15 bases between. Germline CDR1 LGHDT, CDR2 YNNKEL (reference sequence). This CDR3 is 15 amino acids long. The CDR3 DNA reads TGTGCCAGCAGCTTCAGTCCGGGTTTGAATTCACCCCTCCACTTT. It is translated as CASSFSPGLNSPLHF.

The chain has TRBV13 and TRBJ1-2; 10 nucleotides match TRBD1. The CDR3 spans 13 residues. Trimming cost V 5 bases and J 4 bases; bases outside gene matches: 1. Germline CDR1 PRHDT, CDR2 FYEKMQ (reference sequence). The DNA for the CDR3 is TGTGCCAGCAGCCGGGACAGGGGCTATGGCTACACCTTC. Amino acids: CASSRDRGYGYTF.

J is TRBJ1-3 and V is TRBV5-1; tentatively, D is TRBD1 (5 bases). CDR1 is SGHRS, CDR2 YFSETQ, per germline. The CDR3 contains 14 residues. Trimming left V 4 bases short and J 6 bases short, with 14 bases between. CDR3 in amino acids: CASSGGTPPNTIYF. The DNA for the CDR3 is TGCGCCAGCAGCGGAGGGACTCCCCCAAACACCATATATTTT. The full variable domain, in which reference TRBV5-1 and TRBJ1-3 provide the parts outside the CDR3, is KAGVTQTPRYLIKTRGQQVTLSCSPISGHRSVSWYQQTPGQGLQFLFEYFSETQRNKGNFPGRFSGRQFSNSRSEMNVSTLELGDSALYLCASSGGTPPNTIYFGEGSWLTVV.

This clone was observed once. The genes are TRBV5-6 and TRBJ2-1, with 8 bases aligning to TRBD1. CDR3 length equals 15 residues. Germline V gene data show CDR1 as SGHDT and CDR2 as YYEEEE. V lost 4 bases to trimming and J lost 5 bases; unmatched junction nucleotides: 8. This chain's CDR3 is CASSQAGGVNNEQFF. For the CDR3, the DNA is TGTGCCAGCAGCCAGGCAGGGGGCGTAAACAATGAGCAGTTCTTC.

This chain connects TRBV7-3 to TRBJ2-1; TRBD2 agrees at 10 bases. J gave up 7 bases and V 0 bases, and 6 bases lay outside the gene matches. This CDR3 has 16 amino acids. Germline CDR1 and CDR2: SGHTA and FQGTGA. The CDR3 loop is CASSLTGLASRNEQFF. The DNA of the CDR3 is TGTGCCAGCAGCTTAACGGGACTAGCGTCACGTAATGAGCAGTTCTTC.

The V gene is TRBV23-1, the J gene TRBJ1-5; 9 bases align to TRBD1. TRBV23-1 is an open reading frame, and its role is uncertain. CDR3 length equals 16 residues. Trimming removed 2 bases from V and 6 bases from J; junction bases left unmatched: 8. The CDR3 loop reads CASSQPGQGCFQPQHF. The DNA of the CDR3 is TGCGCCAGCAGTCAACCGGGACAGGGCTGTTTTCAGCCCCAGCATTTT.

The J gene is TRBJ2-4, the V gene TRBV19, with 10 bases aligning to TRBD2. The junction had 12 bases not matched to a gene; V was cut back by 5 bases and J by 2 bases. The CDR3 totals 18 residues. Germline V CDR1 and CDR2: LNHDA, SQIVND (reference sequence). The CDR3 region has the DNA TGTGCCAGTAGTTGGAGCGGGGGGGTATCTGCTTCCAAAAACATTCAGTACTTC. Encoded protein: CASSWSGGVSASKNIQYF.

The gene calls are TRBV9 and TRBJ1-1; D may be TRBD1 (6 bases). CDR3 length: 13 residues. V was pared by 6 bases and J by 1 base, with 10 bases between. Germline values: CDR1 SGDLS, CDR2 YYNGEE. The CDR3 sequence is CASKPQGNTEAFF. The CDR3 nucleotides are TGTGCCAGCAAACCACAGGGGAACACTGAAGCTTTCTTT.

The chain joins TRBV7-3 to TRBJ2-1; a weak D match, TRBD1 (6 bases). V lost 5 bases and J lost 7, with 12 bases in between. CDR1 is SGHTA and CDR2 is FQGTGA in the germline V gene. This CDR3 contains 13 residues. This chain's CDR3 is CASSPSRGNEQFF. DNA for the CDR3: TGTGCCAGCAGCCCATCCAGGGGAAATGAGCAGTTCTTC.